Following are 21 T cell receptor beta chains from one sample sequenced in a study of technical replicates of blood from a few donors (dated by TCRdb to 2016 to 2017). The library was built by means of the immunoSEQ multiplex PCR assay. What TCRdb holds here is the immuneACCESS table cut down to in-frame rearrangements. Part of the clones is not present; checked against another copy, under half of the missing clones reflect an unresolved V gene, and the others are unexplained. The sample table contains tens of thousands of clones; only one count was recorded for roughly 93% of them. 0.25% of the sample is in the top ten clones. The sample consisted of T cells isolated from PBMCs. These receptor sequences come from a human donor in good health.

In this sample, this clone turned up once. This chain uses TRBV2 with TRBJ1-5; 8 positions agree with TRBD1. V shed 6 bases, J shed 5 bases, and the junction held 9 bases outside the gene matches. Germline loops: CDR1 SNHLY, CDR2 FYNNEI. This CDR3 spans 15 amino acids. CDR3 coding DNA: TGTGCCAGCAGGGTGGGACAGGAGAATTATCAGCCCCAGCATTTT. Its translation is CASRVGQENYQPQHF. Full variable domain (missing parts from reference TRBV2 and TRBJ1-5): EPEVTQTPSHQVTQMGQEVILRCVPISNHLYFYWYRQILGQKVEFLVSFYNNEISEKSEIFDDQFSVERPDGSNFTLKIRSTKLEDSAMYFCASRVGQENYQPQHFGDGTRLSIL.

The sample holds one count of this clone. CDR3 coding DNA: TGTGCCAGCAGGGTTACCTCTAGCGGCGACTACAATGAGCAGTTCTTC. Protein product: CASRVTSSGDYNEQFF. This chain joins TRBV14 and TRBJ2-1; the match to TRBD2 covers 7 bases. V lost 6 bases and J lost 3; bases outside the gene matches: 11. The CDR3 spans 16 residues. Germline-derived CDR1 and CDR2 are SGHDN and FVKESK.

There are a few counts of this clone. This sequence joins TRBV10-1 and TRBJ2-2; perhaps TRBD1 as D (5 bases). Trimming removed 7 bases from V and 4 bases from J, with 7 bases in between. The CDR3 is 12 residues long. In germline, CDR1 is WNHNN, CDR2 SYGVQD (reference sequence). The CDR3, as DNA: TGCGCCAGCAAGGGGTCCACCGGGGAGCTGTTTTTT. It codes for CASKGSTGELFF.

The chain links TRBV10-1 to TRBJ2-5, with TRBD1 matching 7 bases. Matching the DNA end better, TRBJ2-7 makes the J call doubtful. Germline loops: CDR1 WNHNN, CDR2 SYGVQD (reference sequence). This CDR3 region has 13 residues. The CDR3 DNA reads TGCGCCAGCAGTGAGGCAGGGACAGTCGAGCAGTACTTC. Its translation is CASSEAGTVEQYF.

The V gene is TRBV5-1, the J gene TRBJ2-3, with D tentatively TRBD2 (6 bases). V shed 1 base and J shed 0 bases, with 12 bases lying between them. Germline CDR1 reads SGHRS; CDR2 reads YFSETQ. The CDR3 runs to 16 residues. The CDR3 bases are TGCGCCAGCAGCTTGAGTACAGGAGGGAGCACAGATACGCAGTATTTT. It yields the protein CASSLSTGGSTDTQYF. Full variable domain (remainder filled in from reference TRBV5-1 and TRBJ2-3): KAGVTQTPRYLIKTRGQQVTLSCSPISGHRSVSWYQQTPGQGLQFLFEYFSETQRNKGNFPGRFSGRQFSNSRSEMNVSTLELGDSALYLCASSLSTGGSTDTQYFGPGTRLTVL.

The chain is built from TRBV27 and TRBJ2-1, with TRBD2 identical over 11 bases. This CDR3 is 13 amino acids long. With 5 bases clipped from V and 9 bases from J, the junction kept 3 bases outside the gene matches. The germline CDR1 and CDR2 sequences are MNHEY and SMNVEV (reference sequence). The CDR3 sequence is CASSPTSGGEQFF. The DNA for the CDR3 is TGTGCCAGCAGTCCAACTAGCGGGGGTGAGCAGTTCTTC.

The chain carries TRBV6-5 and TRBJ2-1; no clear D gene. This CDR3 is 14 amino acids long. Trimming took off 0 bases at V and 0 bases at J, with 3 bases between the two ends. Looked up from germline, CDR1 is MNHEY and CDR2 is SVGAGI. CDR3: CASSYSSSYNEQFF. The CDR3 DNA follows: TGTGCCAGCAGTTACTCTAGCTCCTACAATGAGCAGTTCTTC.

The chain uses TRBV6-1 and TRBJ2-5; D not resolved. Germline V CDR1 and CDR2: MNHNS, SASEGT. Trimming cost V 0 bases and J 5 bases, with 10 bases left between them. This CDR3 has 14 amino acids. CDR3 sequence reads: CASSEASMSETQYF. The DNA of the CDR3 is TGTGCCAGCAGTGAAGCGTCTATGAGTGAGACCCAGTACTTC.

V usage is TRBV28 and J usage is TRBJ1-1; a weak D match, TRBD1 (6 bases). V was shortened by 0 bases and J by 10 bases, with 12 bases between the two germline ends. The CDR3 totals 13 residues. Germline CDR1 and CDR2: MDHEN and SYDVKM. CDR3: CASSLWGALGAFF. The CDR3 DNA sequence: TGTGCCAGCAGTTTATGGGGGGCGTTGGGAGCTTTCTTT.

In nucleotides, the CDR3 is TGTGCCAGCTCCGGGACAGGGGGCACTGGAAACACCATATATTTT. Translating it yields CASSGTGGTGNTIYF. The J gene is TRBJ1-3, the V gene TRBV14; TRBD1 aligns across 12 bases. Germline V gene lookup returns CDR1 SGHDN and CDR2 FVKESK. With 8 bases clipped from V and 2 bases from J, the junction kept 4 bases outside the gene matches. The CDR3 length is 15 residues.

V gene TRBV18 combines with J gene TRBJ2-1; TRBD2 matches at 16 bases. Germline assignment: CDR1 KGHSH and CDR2 LQKENI. V was pared by 6 bases and J by 1 base, with 6 bases of the junction left unmatched. CDR3 length: 18 amino acids. The CDR3 loop is CASSPGTSGRGSYNEQFF. The CDR3 DNA sequence: TGTGCCAGCTCCCCCGGGACTAGCGGGAGGGGTTCCTACAATGAGCAGTTCTTC.

The rearrangement joins TRBV11-2 to TRBJ1-5; 10 bases match TRBD1. The trim removed 3 bases at V and 5 bases at J, leaving 7 bases unmatched. Germline values: CDR1 SGHAT, CDR2 FQNNGV. CDR3 length: 16 residues. CDR3 sequence reads: CASSFGPTGGDQPQHF. Written as DNA, the CDR3 is TGTGCCAGCAGCTTTGGCCCGACAGGGGGCGATCAGCCCCAGCATTTT.

The rearrangement uses TRBV19 and TRBJ2-2; 10 bases are a match to TRBD2. The germline CDR1 and CDR2 sequences are LNHDA and SQIVND (reference sequence). The CDR3 has 16 amino acids. V trimming: 2 bases; J trimming: 3 bases; junction bases outside the gene matches: 3. CDR3 loop: CASSIWLAGDTGELFF. The CDR3 DNA sequence: TGTGCCAGTAGTATATGGCTAGCGGGAGACACCGGGGAGCTGTTTTTT.

V is TRBV19 and J is TRBJ2-1, with D unclear. V was clipped by 7 bases and J by 0 bases, with 7 bases between them. The CDR3 runs to 13 residues. CDR1 is LNHDA and CDR2 is SQIVND in the germline V gene (reference sequence). The CDR3 is CASKISSYNEQFF. CDR3 bases: TGTGCCAGTAAAATCAGCTCCTACAATGAGCAGTTCTTC.

The chain combines TRBV5-4 with TRBJ2-7; maybe TRBD1 (6 bases). V was shortened by 2 bases and J by 4 bases, with 10 bases between the two germline ends. This CDR3 region has 13 residues. Germline V gives CDR1 SGHNT, CDR2 YYREEE (reference sequence). CDR3 nucleotides: TGTGCCAGCAGCTTCGGGACACAATACGAGCAGTACTTC. It yields the protein CASSFGTQYEQYF.

This clone was seen once. This rearrangement joins TRBV11-3 to TRBJ2-1, with D perhaps matching TRBD1 (6 bases). V lost 6 bases and J 9 bases, leaving 21 bases between the germline ends. Germline V gives CDR1 SGHNT, CDR2 YENEEA. This CDR3 is built from 15 residues. In DNA, the CDR3 is TGTGCCAGCAGACGAGAGGTGGCAGGGGTCGGTGAGCAGTTCTTC. Its translation is CASRREVAGVGEQFF. The full variable domain, rest sourced from reference TRBV11-3 and TRBJ2-1, is EAGVVQSPRYKIIEKKQPVAFWCNPISGHNTLYWYLQNLGQGPELLIRYENEEAVDDSQLPKDRFSAERLKGVDSTLKIQPAELGDSAVYLCASRREVAGVGEQFFGPGTRLTVL.

The chain links TRBV12-5 to TRBJ2-3; TRBD2 aligns across 9 bases. V lost 2 bases and J lost 2; bases outside the gene matches: 26. Per germline, CDR1 LGHNT and CDR2 FRNRAP. The CDR3 totals 23 residues. CDR3 in amino acids: CASGLIGVPQLAGSTHSTDTQYF. The DNA of the CDR3 is TGTGCTAGTGGTTTGATCGGGGTACCCCAGCTAGCGGGAAGCACACACTCCACAGATACGCAGTATTTT.

The chain joins TRBV7-9 to TRBJ2-1; the D gene is possibly TRBD2 (5 bases). Trimming shortened V by 2 bases and J by 9 bases, and 11 bases separated the two germline ends. CDR1 is SEHNR, CDR2 FQNEAQ, per germline (reference sequence). The CDR3 consists of 13 residues. In DNA form, the CDR3 reads TGTGCCAGCAGCTTACAATCGGCGGGTGAGCAGTTCTTC. Translated, it gives CASSLQSAGEQFF. Looking up the rest from reference TRBV7-9 and TRBJ2-1 gives the full variable domain: DTGVSQNPRHKITKRGQNVTFRCDPISEHNRLYWYRQTLGQGPEFLTYFQNEAQLEKSRLLSDRFSAERPKGSFSTLEIQRTEQGDSAMYLCASSLQSAGEQFFGPGTRLTVL.

The chain uses TRBV19 and TRBJ1-5, with D perhaps TRBD1 (5 bases). The V end lost 4 bases, the J end lost 7 bases, and 17 bases lay between the germline ends. The length of the CDR3 is 15 residues. Germline V gene lookup returns CDR1 LNHDA and CDR2 SQIVND (reference sequence). The CDR3, as DNA: TGTGCCAGTAGTACAGGAAGGGGTCATTGGCAGCCCCAGCATTTT. It is translated as CASSTGRGHWQPQHF.

The chain employs TRBV25-1 and TRBJ1-1; 9 bases align to TRBD1. The CDR3 extends over 16 amino acids. The germline V gene has CDR1 MGHDK and CDR2 SYGVNS. J gave up 1 base and V 6 bases, and 9 bases lay outside the gene matches. The CDR3: CASRPGQGVRNTEAFF. The CDR3 region has the DNA TGTGCCAGCAGACCGGGACAGGGTGTAAGGAACACTGAAGCTTTCTTT.

The chain combines TRBV13 with TRBJ1-1; D unclear. With 5 bases removed from V and 1 base from J, the gap between germline ends came to 5 bases. This CDR3 is 12 amino acids long. Germline-derived CDR1 and CDR2 are PRHDT and FYEKMQ (reference sequence). CDR3 sequence (DNA): TGTGCCAGCAGCACCAGGAACACTGAAGCTTTCTTT. As protein: CASSTRNTEAFF.